A selection of T cell receptor beta chains follows, all from one sample in a study of blood T cells in healthy people across ages. TCRdb recomputed calls from the 5' RACE reads with MiXCR, one row per CDR3 protein. The table has some 640,000 distinct CDR3 sequences, over 45% seen once. Sequenced sample: blood. The receptors here all came from an older woman in good health. Both conserved end residues are part of each CDR3. D genes are given only for firm matches. Expanded clones are given a class, and other clones once, few, many or no size at all.

D	size	V	J	CDR3	DNA
NA	many	TRBV4-3	TRBJ1-2	CASSRDGAYGYTF	TGCGCCAGCAGCCGTGACGGAGCCTATGGCTACACCTTC
NA	NA	TRBV11-2	TRBJ2-7	CASSFIAESSYEQYF	TGTGCCAGCAGCTTCATTGCGGAGAGCTCCTACGAGCAGTACTTC
NA	few	TRBV28	TRBJ2-7	CASSSSTTGSYEQYF	TGTGCCAGCAGTTCATCTACTACGGGCTCCTACGAGCAGTACTTC
TRBD2	few	TRBV24-1	TRBJ2-3	CATSRTSGTDTQYF	TGTGCCACCTCTCGGACTAGCGGAACAGATACGCAGTATTTT
NA	NA	TRBV5-1	TRBJ2-7	CASSFGGGGYEQYF	TGCGCCAGCAGCTTTGGGGGTGGGGGCTACGAGCAGTACTTC
NA	many	TRBV12-3/TRBV12-4	TRBJ1-2	CASSLQLQGRFWGYTF	TGTGCCAGCAGCCTTCAGTTACAGGGAAGGTTTTGGGGCTACACCTTC
TRBD1	NA	TRBV27	TRBJ2-7	CASSHDRGPKYEQYF	TGTGCCAGCAGCCATGACAGGGGGCCCAAATACGAGCAGTACTTC
NA	NA	TRBV20-1	TRBJ1-6	CSAPPGGASYNSPLHF	TGCAGTGCACCTCCCGGGGGGGCATCCTATAATTCACCCCTCCACTTT
TRBD2	NA	TRBV5-1	TRBJ2-1	CASSLEGGRAGNEQFF	TGCGCCAGCAGCTTGGAGGGCGGGAGGGCCGGTAATGAGCAGTTCTTC
NA	NA	TRBV29-1	TRBJ2-5	CSVAPGPQETQYF	TGCAGCGTTGCACCGGGCCCCCAGGAGACCCAGTACTTC
NA	few	TRBV3-1	TRBJ2-2	CASSLPGANTGELFF	TGTGCCAGCAGCCTCCCGGGGGCGAACACCGGGGAGCTGTTTTTT
NA	NA	TRBV12-3/TRBV12-4	TRBJ1-2	CASTTTGGSDYGYTF	TGTGCCAGCACCACTACCGGGGGTTCCGACTATGGCTACACCTTC
NA	NA	TRBV29-1	TRBJ2-7	CSARTNSGEQYF	TGCAGCGCCCGGACAAATTCTGGCGAGCAGTACTTC
TRBD1	NA	TRBV2	TRBJ2-2	CASSAGQANTGELFF	TGTGCCAGCAGTGCCGGACAGGCGAACACCGGGGAGCTGTTTTTT
TRBD2	NA	TRBV9	TRBJ2-1	CASSAGASGYNEQFF	TGTGCCAGCAGCGCCGGGGCTAGCGGCTACAATGAGCAGTTCTTC
NA	once	TRBV2	TRBJ1-1	CASGLSRTEAFF	TGTGCCAGTGGGTTGAGTAGGACTGAAGCTTTCTTT
TRBD1	NA	TRBV20-1	TRBJ1-2	CSASRQGSNYGYTF	TGCAGTGCATCGCGACAGGGTAGTAACTATGGCTACACCTTC
NA	once	TRBV28	TRBJ2-3	CASTLLAKASTDTQYF	TGTGCCAGCACCCTTTTAGCGAAGGCCAGCACAGATACGCAGTATTTT
NA	NA	TRBV5-1	TRBJ2-7	CASSLVGDPADEQYF	TGCGCCAGCAGCTTGGTAGGGGACCCCGCGGACGAGCAGTACTTC
NA	NA	TRBV4-3	TRBJ2-5	CASSQETSRETQYF	TGCGCCAGCAGCCAAGAAACTAGCCGGGAGACCCAGTACTTC
NA	NA	TRBV5-1	TRBJ1-6	CASSLYQGAPLHF	TGCGCCAGCAGCTTGTATCAGGGTGCACCCCTCCACTTT
TRBD1	once	TRBV19	TRBJ2-4	CASSLRTGVNIQYF	TGTGCCAGTAGCCTTAGGACAGGGGTAAACATTCAGTACTTC